The sequence of this T cell receptor (beta chain) was determined in a study of cytomegalovirus exposure and HLA in healthy donors. Whole-study results and caveats: A further, later analysis showed that HLA-associated TCR beta chains (compared with equally common others) were more clonally expanded. In presence/absence analyses, roughly uniform sequencing depth across donors was assumed. TCR beta V- and J-gene trimming, according to a later analysis, was linked to a missense DCLRE1C variant. What a later analysis reportedly showed was that an Asian-associated ancestry cluster had fewer N-insertions than the approximately 700-donor mean.

60 Vbeta and 13 Jbeta primers were used in PCR. Data came from immunoSEQ multiplex PCR; TCRdb stores just in-frame clones and leaves some out. The sample carries 100,000 to 150,000 clones, 75% to 85% recorded once. For this clone: The antigen remains undetermined.

V lost 9 bases and J 2 bases, leaving 19 bases between the germline ends. The CDR3 runs to 15 residues. Germline-derived CDR1 and CDR2 are SGHAT and FQNNGV. Sequencing was performed on PBMCs. The V gene is TRBV11-2, the J gene TRBJ2-5, with TRBD2 as a possible D gene (5 bases). The sequence was obtained from a man aged 40-49 years in good health and CMV-seronegative. The CDR3 loop reads CASRRAPAAQETQYF. In DNA form, the CDR3 reads TGTGCCAGTCGTCGGGCCCCAGCGGCACAAGAGACCCAGTACTTC. The entire variable domain, with the rest obtained from reference TRBV11-2 and TRBJ2-5, is as follows: EAGVAQSPRYKIIEKRQSVAFWCNPISGHATLYWYQQILGQGPKLLIQFQNNGVVDDSQLPKDRFSAERLKGVDSTLKIQPAKLEDSAVYLCASRRAPAAQETQYFGPGTRLLVL.